The source of this TCR beta chain is a study of Ad26.COV2.S vaccination and SARS-CoV-2 variants. Study summary: Into the muscle, Ad26.COV2.S was dosed once or twice, 56 days apart.

Notes on the study in general: Vaccinees reportedly had broad spike-specific CD8+ and CD4+ T cell responses. Measurements of TCR breadth and depth may have given underestimates of the total T cell responses.

Looked up from germline, CDR1 is SEHNR and CDR2 is FQNEAQ (reference sequence). This CDR3 is 16 amino acids long. The V end was cut by 1 base, the J end by 0 bases, with 10 bases between. Only in-frame clones appear in the TCRdb table, and some are missing; sequencing was by immunoSEQ multiplex PCR. Of 350,000 to 450,000 clones in the sample, about 92% were seen once. Specified treatment: 15 to 20 received Ad26.COV2.S at low or high dose, single or two shots; roughly five received placebo; per-sample allocation not given. The investigators took samples on day 63 after the first vaccine or placebo injection. This clone was seen once. The target antigen is unknown.

The TCR comes from a person between 18 and 65 years old who received the Ad26.COV2.S COVID-19 vaccine or a placebo. The V gene is TRBV7-9, the J gene TRBJ2-1; D not certain. Sequences were derived from peripheral blood, sampled in a trial of Ad26.COV2.S vaccine versus placebo. The CDR3, as DNA: TGTGCCAGCAGCTTAGGGTTTCTGGGCTCCTACAATGAGCAGTTCTTC. It is translated as CASSLGFLGSYNEQFF. The full variable domain, completed using reference TRBV7-9 and TRBJ2-1, is DTGVSQNPRHKITKRGQNVTFRCDPISEHNRLYWYRQTLGQGPEFLTYFQNEAQLEKSRLLSDRFSAERPKGSFSTLEIQRTEQGDSAMYLCASSLGFLGSYNEQFFGPGTRLTVL.